This T cell receptor (beta chain) was found in a study of control samples from healthy donors and cancer patients. Note on this clone: The germline gene is not matched at one end of the junction; a read error may be the cause.

Some clones are missing from TCRdb's copy, which holds only in-frame ones; the method was immunoSEQ multiplex PCR. The repertoire holds approximately 130,000 clones, around nine tenths seen once, with 7% to 10% in the top ten. Germline CDR1 GTSNPN, CDR2 SVGIG (reference sequence). The CDR3 has 14 amino acids. Sequencing used blood. This TCR came from a middle-aged man in good health. The chain uses TRBV30 and TRBJ2-7; D remains ambiguous. The CDR3 DNA is TGTGCCTGGAGTGTAGGTAGCAAGTCCTCCGAGCAGTACTTC. The encoded protein is CAWSVGSKSSEQYF.